Following are 30 T cell receptor beta chains from one sample sequenced in a study of siplizumab effects on memory and regulatory T cells. Clones were read by immunoSEQ multiplex PCR, and TCRdb kept only the in-frame ones, dropping some. This sample has fewer than 20,000 clones, with 35% to 55% found just once. For around 6 days at 37°C, the mixed lymphocyte reaction cells were kept in coculture. Which antigens these TCRs recognize remains unknown. Specimen: CFSE-low (dividing) CD4+ T cells sorted from an allogeneic mixed lymphocyte reaction. These receptors originate from a human donor in good health; the cells came from an allogeneic mixed lymphocyte reaction.

This clone has just a few counts. This chain links TRBV19 with TRBJ2-5, with D unresolved. This CDR3 region has 14 residues. The germline CDR1 and CDR2 sequences are LNHDA and SQIVND (reference sequence). V dropped 6 bases and J dropped 5 bases, with 16 bases sitting between them. This CDR3 is CASSRYVSIETQYF. The CDR3 bases are TGTGCCAGTAGCCGATACGTCTCAATCGAGACCCAGTACTTC. The variable domain in full, completed from reference TRBV19 and TRBJ2-5, reads DGGITQSPKYLFRKEGQNVTLSCEQNLNHDAMYWYRQDPGQGLRLIYYSQIVNDFQKGDIAEGYSVSREKKESFPLTVTSAQKNPTAFYLCASSRYVSIETQYFGPGTRLLVL.

This clone was picked up one time. The chain uses TRBV5-1 and TRBJ2-5; 11 bases line up with TRBD1. The V and J ends lost 4 bases and 0 bases, in that order; junction bases with no gene match: 5. CDR3 size: 16 residues. Germline lookup yields CDR1 SGHRS and CDR2 YFSETQ. Here the CDR3 DNA reads TGCGCCAGCAGCGGAGGGACAGGGGGGTACCAAGAGACCCAGTACTTC. Protein product: CASSGGTGGYQETQYF.

The chain is built from TRBV19 and TRBJ2-3; D gene unclear. The germline V gene has CDR1 LNHDA and CDR2 SQIVND (reference sequence). Trimming stripped 3 bases from V and 5 bases from J, with 12 bases between. The CDR3 runs 14 residues. The CDR3 DNA reads TGTGCCAGTAGTATCGATAGGGCAATAGATACGCAGTATTTT. This gives the protein CASSIDRAIDTQYF.

The chain carries TRBV5-4 and TRBJ1-6; TRBD1 might be the D (6 bases). The CDR3 totals 17 residues. From germline, CDR1 is SGHNT and CDR2 YYREEE (reference sequence). The V end was cut by 2 bases, the J end by 0 bases, with 12 bases between. Here the CDR3 reads CASSLVGGSSYNSPLHF. CDR3 nucleotide sequence: TGTGCCAGCAGCTTAGTAGGGGGGAGCTCCTATAATTCACCCCTCCACTTT.

DNA for the CDR3: TGTGCCAGCACACAGGGTGTTAATAGCAATCAGCCCCAGCATTTT. Translating it yields CASTQGVNSNQPQHF. The chain combines TRBV6-4 with TRBJ1-5; D possibly corresponds to TRBD1 (6 bases). V was clipped by 7 bases and J by 0 bases, with 13 bases between them. Germline loops: CDR1 MRHNA, CDR2 SNTAGT. The CDR3 extends over 15 amino acids.

The V call is TRBV7-3, the J call TRBJ2-2; D is unresolved. V was trimmed by 4 bases and J by 4 bases, leaving 19 bases between them. The CDR3 runs 17 residues. CDR1 and CDR2 from the germline V gene are SGHTA and FQGTGA. The CDR3 bases are TGTGCCAGCAGCTCTCCCACAACTGGGGTTGGCACCGGGGAGCTGTTTTTT. Its translation: CASSSPTTGVGTGELFF.

V and J are TRBV18 and TRBJ2-5; D is ambiguous. V lost 3 bases and J lost 3, with 8 bases in between. The CDR3 sequence is 13 residues long. Germline-derived CDR1 and CDR2 are KGHSH and LQKENI. The CDR3 here is CASSPIMEETQYF. CDR3 sequence (DNA): TGTGCCAGCTCACCGATAATGGAAGAGACCCAGTACTTC.

This clone is labeled medium-sized (0.01 to 0.1%). This chain joins TRBV7-9 and TRBJ1-6; D perhaps matches TRBD1 (5 bases). The V end was cut by 6 bases, the J end by 9 bases, with 12 bases between. CDR1 SEHNR and CDR2 FQNEAQ come from the germline V gene (reference sequence). The CDR3 length is 13 residues. CDR3: CASSLSGGSPLHF. CDR3 nucleotide sequence: TGTGCCAGCAGTCTTTCGGGGGGTTCACCCCTCCACTTT.

This clone turned up a few times. The chain is built from TRBV25-1 and TRBJ2-7; the D gene is possibly TRBD1 (5 bases). The length of the CDR3 is 13 residues. Germline V gene sequence: CDR1 MGHDK, CDR2 SYGVNS. Trimming pared 7 bases from V and 4 bases from J, leaving 14 bases between. The CDR3 bases are TGTGCCAGCATAAGGGGCGGTGGGTACGAGCAGTACTTC. This gives the protein CASIRGGGYEQYF.

The chain combines TRBV23-1 with TRBJ1-2; no clear D gene. TRBV23-1 is marked as an open reading frame, function uncertain. The CDR3 has 15 residues. Trimming took 0 bases from V and 7 from J, leaving 15 bases between them. The CDR3 loop is CASSQSPHPRSGYTF. The CDR3 DNA sequence: TGCGCCAGCAGTCAATCGCCCCACCCGAGAAGTGGCTACACCTTC.

The rearrangement joins TRBV4-1 to TRBJ2-2; weak D call: TRBD1 (5 bases). The CDR3 runs 15 residues. Trimming shortened V by 2 bases and J by 0 bases, and 7 bases separated the two germline ends. Germline-derived CDR1 and CDR2 are MGHRA and YSYEKL. The chain's CDR3 is CASSQLGANTGELFF. DNA of the CDR3: TGCGCCAGCAGCCAATTAGGGGCGAACACCGGGGAGCTGTTTTTT.

This clone was found a few times. The chain is built from TRBV21-1 and TRBJ2-7. TRBV21-1 is a known pseudogene. This CDR3 comprises 13 residues. CDR3 protein: CASSKEADNEQYF. CDR3 bases: TGTGCCAGCAGCAAAGAGGCAGATAACGAGCAGTACTTC.

This sequence joins TRBV6-5 and TRBJ1-1; maybe TRBD1 (5 bases). CDR1 and CDR2 from the germline V gene are MNHEY and SVGAGI. Trimming left V 2 bases short and J 5 bases short, with 15 bases between. The length of the CDR3 is 15 residues. In DNA, the CDR3 is TGTGCCAGCAGTTACCACATGGGGGGTCGGACTGAAGCTTTCTTT. Its translation: CASSYHMGGRTEAFF.

The V and J genes are TRBV4-2 and TRBJ1-1; TRBD1 matches 12 bases. Germline CDR1 and CDR2: LGHNA and YNFKEQ. The ends lost 0 bases at V and 4 bases at J; junction bases unmatched: 9. This CDR3 has 18 residues. CDR3 protein: CASSQDLGQGAGGTEAFF. CDR3 nucleotides: TGTGCCAGCAGCCAAGATTTGGGACAGGGGGCCGGGGGCACTGAAGCTTTCTTT.

This chain joins TRBV7-3 and TRBJ2-2, with D hard to call. The CDR3 sequence is 17 residues long. Per germline, CDR1 SGHTA and CDR2 FQGTGA. Trimming cost V 1 base and J 6 bases, with 18 bases left between them. The CDR3 spells CASSLSRVAIFPGELFF. In DNA, the CDR3 is TGTGCCAGCAGCTTAAGTAGGGTAGCAATCTTTCCCGGGGAGCTGTTTTTT.

Worth noting for this clone: The junction departs from germline at one end; a sequencing error may be responsible. The same CDR3 can be traced to other DNA sequences in this sample. The chain uses TRBV7-6 and TRBJ2-7; D gene ambiguous. This CDR3 contains 13 residues. Germline assignment: CDR1 SGHVS and CDR2 FNYEAQ. The DNA of the CDR3 is TGTGCCAGCAGTCTTAGCATGGTCCACGAGCAGTATTTC. Translating it yields CASSLSMVHEQYF.

This clone occurred a few times. The genes are TRBV9 and TRBJ1-3; 7 nucleotides line up with TRBD1. This CDR3 spans 16 amino acids. V was pared by 3 bases and J by 0 bases, with 6 bases of the junction left unmatched. Germline values: CDR1 SGDLS, CDR2 YYNGEE. The DNA for the CDR3 is TGTGCCAGCAGCGCCTGGACAGGCAACTCTGGAAACACCATATATTTT. This translates into CASSAWTGNSGNTIYF.

The chain is built from TRBV5-4 and TRBJ2-1; TRBD2 agrees at 7 bases. The V segment lost 5 bases and the J segment 5 bases; nucleotides outside the gene matches: 10. Germline CDR1 SGHNT, CDR2 YYREEE (reference sequence). This CDR3 comprises 15 residues. CDR3 bases: TGTGCCAGCAGGGAGGCTAGCGGCTCAGACAATGAGCAGTTCTTC. Translation: CASREASGSDNEQFF.

In this sample, this clone turned up a few times. The chain couples TRBV5-1 to TRBJ2-5, with D perhaps matching TRBD1 (6 bases). Germline CDR1 and CDR2: SGHRS and YFSETQ. CDR3 length: 14 amino acids. V lost 0 bases and J lost 8, with 14 bases in between. CDR3 in amino acids: CASSLEAGAATQYF. In DNA form, the CDR3 reads TGCGCCAGCAGCTTGGAAGCAGGGGCGGCAACCCAGTACTTC.

V is TRBV11-3 and J is TRBJ1-5; D gene uncertain. CDR3 length equals 13 residues. Germline CDR1 reads SGHNT; CDR2 reads YENEEA. The V end lost 3 bases, the J end lost 3 bases, and 6 bases lay between the germline ends. The CDR3 reads CASSFVDNQPQHF. Here the CDR3 DNA reads TGTGCCAGCAGCTTTGTGGACAATCAGCCCCAGCATTTT.

The chain has TRBV7-9 and TRBJ1-2, with TRBD1 identical over 8 bases. Trimming took 5 bases from V and 3 from J; bases not matched to a gene: 5. The CDR3 length is 14 residues. CDR1 is SEHNR, CDR2 FQNEAQ, per germline (reference sequence). The CDR3 is CASSIGQGDYGYTF. Here the CDR3 DNA reads TGTGCCAGCAGCATCGGACAGGGCGACTATGGCTACACCTTC.

This clone was seen a few times. The V and J genes are TRBV7-2 and TRBJ2-1; the match to TRBD2 covers 8 bases. This CDR3 is 14 amino acids long. Germline V CDR1 and CDR2: SGHTA, FQGNSA. The V segment lost 6 bases and the J segment 9 bases; nucleotides outside the gene matches: 10. DNA for the CDR3: TGTGCCAGCAGTTTGCGGGGGGATGAAGGTGAGCAGTTCTTC. It yields the protein CASSLRGDEGEQFF.

This chain uses TRBV6-9 with TRBJ2-2, with 7 nucleotides matching TRBD1. CDR1 MNHGY and CDR2 SVAAGI come from the germline V gene. V lost 3 bases, J lost 6 bases, and 4 bases stayed unmatched. This CDR3 has 14 residues. CDR3 DNA: TGTGCCAGCAGTTACACCACAGGGGCCGGGGAGCTGTTTTTT. The encoded protein is CASSYTTGAGELFF.

This clone was seen a few times. The chain recombines TRBV12-1 with TRBJ1-1. TRBV12-1 has pseudogene status. The CDR3 has 13 amino acids. CDR3 region: CASSPRGHTEAFF. The CDR3 bases are TGTGCCAGCAGCCCTCGGGGTCACACTGAAGCTTTCTTT.

The CDR3, as DNA: TGTGCCAGCAGCCGTAGCGGGGGGCGGGAAAATGAGCAGTTCTTC. This gives the protein CASSRSGGRENEQFF. J is TRBJ2-1 and V is TRBV7-8, with 10 positions matching TRBD2. With 5 bases clipped from V and 7 bases from J, the junction kept 8 bases outside the gene matches. CDR3 size: 15 residues. Germline CDR1 and CDR2: SGHVS and FQNEAQ.

The sample holds a few counts of this clone. The chain carries TRBV7-9 and TRBJ1-4; D gene unclear. The CDR3 is made up of 13 amino acids. Germline lookup yields CDR1 SEHNR and CDR2 FQNEAQ (reference sequence). V gave up 3 bases and J gave up 4 bases, with 6 bases separating them. CDR3 sequence: CASSLALNEKLFF. For the CDR3, the DNA is TGTGCCAGCAGCTTGGCCCTTAATGAAAAACTGTTTTTT.

This chain links TRBV28 with TRBJ2-3; D gene unclear. The CDR3 is 15 residues long. Germline V gene sequence: CDR1 MDHEN, CDR2 SYDVKM. V was clipped by 7 bases and J by 0 bases, with 14 bases between them. CDR3: CASKNSSPSTDTQYF. CDR3 nucleotide sequence: TGTGCCAGCAAGAATAGTAGCCCTAGCACAGATACGCAGTATTTT.

This chain links TRBV19 with TRBJ2-1; a weak D match, TRBD2 (6 bases). Trimming stripped 4 bases from V and 3 bases from J, with 16 bases between. Germline values: CDR1 LNHDA, CDR2 SQIVND (reference sequence). The CDR3 is made up of 16 amino acids. The CDR3 DNA is TGTGCCAGTAGTACCCGGGACTGGCGAAGCTACAATGAGCAGTTCTTC. The encoded protein is CASSTRDWRSYNEQFF.

The V gene is TRBV5-4, the J gene TRBJ2-3; 10 bases fit TRBD2. The ends lost 6 bases at V and 3 bases at J; junction bases unmatched: 16. Germline V gene data show CDR1 as SGHNT and CDR2 as YYREEE (reference sequence). This CDR3 has 18 residues. This CDR3 reads CASTLTLSGGGITDTQYF. In DNA form, the CDR3 reads TGTGCCAGCACCCTTACTTTGAGCGGGGGGGGGATTACAGATACGCAGTATTTT.

This clone was seen more than once but under ten times. The chain couples TRBV10-3 to TRBJ2-5; D is unclear. This CDR3 region has 11 residues. CDR1 ENHRY and CDR2 SYGVKD come from the germline V gene. Trimming left V 5 bases short and J 1 base short, with 2 bases between. The DNA for the CDR3 is TGTGCCATCAGTTCCCAAGAGACCCAGTACTTC. It is translated as CAISSQETQYF.